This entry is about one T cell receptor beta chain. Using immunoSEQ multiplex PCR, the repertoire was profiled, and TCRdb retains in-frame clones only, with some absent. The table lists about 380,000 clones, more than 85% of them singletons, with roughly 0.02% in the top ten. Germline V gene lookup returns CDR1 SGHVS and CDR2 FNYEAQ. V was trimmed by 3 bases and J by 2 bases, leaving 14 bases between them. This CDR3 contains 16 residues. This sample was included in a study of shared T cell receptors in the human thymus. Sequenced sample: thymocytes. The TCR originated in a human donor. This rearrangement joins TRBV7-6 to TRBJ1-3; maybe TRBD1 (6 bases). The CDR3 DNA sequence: TGTGCCAGCAGCTTTGGACAGATGACCGCTGGAAACACCATATATTTT. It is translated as CASSFGQMTAGNTIYF.